The clone carrying this TCR beta chain was detected only once. Its target is unknown. Assay used: immunoSEQ multiplex PCR; TCRdb lists only in-frame clones, some missing. The sample lists some 140,000 clones; 86% were seen once. This record comes from a study of T cell responses to AZD1222 COVID-19 vaccine. V was pared by 5 bases and J by 8 bases, with 13 bases between. The V gene's germline CDR1 is LGHDT and CDR2 YNNKEL (reference sequence). CDR3 size: 14 residues. Overall study results and limits: At baseline, just a handful of AZD1222 recipients tested seropositive. Unmutated regions of variants are reportedly targeted by nearly half of spike-specific TCRs. When two AZD1222 doses had been given, Spike-specific TCR breadth and depth rose.

This rearrangement joins TRBV3-1 (or the pseudogene TRBV3-2) to TRBJ1-6; D unresolved. The TCR was taken from an adult in good health. Sequenced material: peripheral blood, taken on day 0 of MenACWY control vaccination. In DNA, the CDR3 is TGTGCCAGCAGCGCAAGAGTGAATGATTCACCCCTCCACTTT. Translated, it gives CASSARVNDSPLHF.